What follows is one T cell receptor (beta chain) and its context. Antigen specificity is unknown. Germline loops: CDR1 KGHSH, CDR2 LQKENI. The CDR3 is 12 amino acids. V shed 5 bases and J shed 3 bases, with 8 bases lying between them. The sample is drawn from a study of Ad26.COV2.S vaccination and SARS-CoV-2 variants. Study context: The study gave Ad26.COV2.S intramuscularly, once or twice 56 days apart.

Here immunoSEQ multiplex PCR was the method, and the copy in TCRdb shows in-frame clones only, minus some. The table includes around 450,000 clones, roughly 87% detected once. Findings and caveats of the study: Reported findings describe substantial breadth in spike-specific CD8+ and CD4+ T cell responses following vaccination. The study found higher spike-specific TCR breadth in vaccine than placebo recipients.

The sample's treatment: around 19 received Ad26.COV2.S at low or high dose, single or two shots; roughly five received placebo; per-sample allocation not given. Sampling was done on day 63 after the first vaccine or placebo injection. The chain uses TRBV18 and TRBJ2-7; D is unresolved. Here the sequenced sample was peripheral blood, taken in a trial of Ad26.COV2.S vaccine versus placebo. The source of this sequence is a person aged 18-65 years who received the Ad26.COV2.S COVID-19 vaccine or a placebo. CDR3: CASSGSNYEQYF. The CDR3 nucleotides are TGTGCCAGCTCAGGCAGCAACTACGAGCAGTACTTC.